Below are 18 T cell receptor beta chains sequenced from a single sample in a study of shared clonotypes between healthy human individuals (dated by TCRdb to 2018 to 2020). Library method: the immunoSEQ multiplex PCR assay. TCRdb provides this immuneACCESS table in a form limited to in-frame rearrangements. Some clones are lacking; in checked studies, under half of them reflect an unresolved V gene, and why the rest are absent is not known. This sample holds more than 2 million clones; nearly 97% were observed only once. Together, the top ten hold about 0.13% of the sample. The sample was naive CD4+ T cells sorted from blood. This specimen's cell subset or site label, interpreted: CD45RA+ positively selected. The receptors derive from a man aged 18 to 30 in good health.

This rearrangement joins TRBV6-1 to TRBJ1-2; no reliable D call. The V end was cut by 3 bases, the J end by 5 bases, with 4 bases between. This CDR3 is 11 amino acids long. Germline lookup yields CDR1 MNHNS and CDR2 SASEGT. The CDR3 DNA reads TGTGCCAGCAGTGACAGATATGGCTACACCTTC. Residues: CASSDRYGYTF.

The chain uses TRBV5-1 and TRBJ2-7; D may match TRBD1 or TRBD2 (5 bases each). The CDR3 has 15 amino acids. Trimming removed 4 bases from V and 5 bases from J, with 19 bases in between. CDR1 and CDR2 from the germline V gene are SGHRS and YFSETQ. CDR3 amino acids: CASSVGPSRDHEQYF. The CDR3 bases are TGCGCCAGCAGCGTGGGGCCTTCAAGGGACCACGAGCAGTACTTC.

V and J are TRBV11-2 and TRBJ1-6; TRBD1 matches at 10 bases. The trim removed 5 bases at V and 7 bases at J, leaving 11 bases unmatched. The CDR3 is made up of 17 amino acids. Germline CDR1 SGHAT, CDR2 FQNNGV. In nucleotides, the CDR3 is TGTGCCAGCAGCCGTCATGCAGGGACAGGGGCGAATTCACCCCTCCACTTT. Translating it yields CASSRHAGTGANSPLHF. Combining the CDR3 with reference TRBV11-2 and TRBJ1-6 gives the whole variable domain EAGVAQSPRYKIIEKRQSVAFWCNPISGHATLYWYQQILGQGPKLLIQFQNNGVVDDSQLPKDRFSAERLKGVDSTLKIQPAKLEDSAVYLCASSRHAGTGANSPLHFGNGTRLTVT.

The chain combines TRBV5-4 with TRBJ1-1; perhaps TRBD1 as D (6 bases). Trimming pared 0 bases from V and 3 bases from J, leaving 9 bases between. Germline CDR1 reads SGHNT; CDR2 reads YYREEE (reference sequence). The CDR3 runs 14 residues. The CDR3 region is CASSLGGLDTEAFF. DNA for the CDR3: TGTGCCAGCAGCTTGGGGGGGCTTGACACTGAAGCTTTCTTT.

This sequence joins TRBV4-1 and TRBJ2-1; D possibly corresponds to TRBD2 (6 bases). Germline V gene data show CDR1 as MGHRA and CDR2 as YSYEKL. The ends were cut back, 1 base at V and 6 bases at J, with 22 bases in the middle. This CDR3 comprises 18 residues. In DNA form, the CDR3 reads TGCGCCAGCAGCCAAGGTGGTAGCGGAGGGACTGGGGTCAATGAGCAGTTCTTC. The encoded protein is CASSQGGSGGTGVNEQFF.

The CDR3 loop is CASSTGLQETQYF. The CDR3, as DNA: TGTGCCAGCAGCACTGGACTACAAGAGACCCAGTACTTC. The chain recombines TRBV11-2 with TRBJ2-5; maybe TRBD2 (6 bases). The V end lost 5 bases, the J end lost 2 bases, and 9 bases lay between the germline ends. From germline, CDR1 is SGHAT and CDR2 FQNNGV. This CDR3 spans 13 amino acids.

This clone occurred once. J is TRBJ1-1 and V is TRBV10-3; TRBD1 matches at 8 bases. The V gene end was trimmed by 6 bases and the J gene end by 0 bases; junction bases not matched to a gene: 3. Per germline, CDR1 ENHRY and CDR2 SYGVKD. CDR3 length: 14 amino acids. The CDR3 DNA follows: TGTGCCATCAGCCAGGGGGCTTTGAACACTGAAGCTTTCTTT. Translated, it gives CAISQGALNTEAFF.

The chain joins TRBV28 to TRBJ1-4, with 10 bases identical to TRBD1. The CDR3 has 16 amino acids. Germline loops: CDR1 MDHEN, CDR2 SYDVKM. Germline trimming cut 5 bases from V and 13 bases from J; bases unmatched to any gene: 16. The CDR3 bases are TGTGCCAGCAGTAACTACCGGGACAGGGGCACGGGGAGACTGTTTTTT. It is translated as CASSNYRDRGTGRLFF. Together with reference TRBV28 and TRBJ1-4, the CDR3 gives the full variable domain: DVKVTQSSRYLVKRTGEKVFLECVQDMDHENMFWYRQDPGLGLRLIYFSYDVKMKEKGDIPEGYSVSREKKERFSLILESASTNQTSMYLCASSNYRDRGTGRLFFGSGTQLSVL.

The V call is TRBV5-1, the J call TRBJ2-7; a possible D gene is TRBD2 (6 bases). The CDR3 covers 14 residues. The ends were cut back, 6 bases at V and 0 bases at J, with 13 bases in the middle. CDR1 is SGHRS, CDR2 YFSETQ, per germline. In DNA, the CDR3 is TGCGCCAGCACGGCGGGGCCGAGCTCCTACGAGCAGTACTTC. Amino acid sequence: CASTAGPSSYEQYF. Together with reference TRBV5-1 and TRBJ2-7, the CDR3 gives the full variable domain: KAGVTQTPRYLIKTRGQQVTLSCSPISGHRSVSWYQQTPGQGLQFLFEYFSETQRNKGNFPGRFSGRQFSNSRSEMNVSTLELGDSALYLCASTAGPSSYEQYFGPGTRLTVT.

The rearrangement links TRBV18 to TRBJ1-3, with D unresolved. The CDR3 contains 19 residues. V lost 6 bases to trimming and J lost 2 bases, with 26 bases between them. Germline values: CDR1 KGHSH, CDR2 LQKENI. This chain's CDR3 is CASSLKRILTASAGNTIYF. In nucleotides, the CDR3 is TGTGCCAGCTCTTTGAAGAGAATCCTAACCGCTTCTGCTGGAAACACCATATATTTT.

A single count supports this clone. This chain joins TRBV6-6 and TRBJ1-2; D is undetermined. Germline assignment: CDR1 MNHNY and CDR2 SVGAGI (reference sequence). The V gene lost 6 bases and the J gene lost 8 bases, with 16 bases spanning the gap. This CDR3 region has 13 residues. This chain's CDR3 is CASRDDLLHGYTF. In DNA form, the CDR3 reads TGTGCCAGCAGAGACGACCTCTTACACGGCTACACCTTC.

The chain carries TRBV2 and TRBJ2-7; D remains ambiguous. The V gene lost 2 bases and the J gene lost 1 base, with 9 bases spanning the gap. The CDR3 extends over 14 amino acids. CDR1 and CDR2 (germline): SNHLY, FYNNEI. The CDR3 sequence: CASSEWQSSYEQYF. In nucleotides, the CDR3 is TGTGCCAGCAGTGAATGGCAGTCGTCCTACGAGCAGTACTTC.

This rearrangement joins TRBV9 to TRBJ1-6, with 7 bases aligning to TRBD1. The CDR3 has 16 amino acids. Germline trimming cut 3 bases from V and 2 bases from J; bases unmatched to any gene: 5. In germline, CDR1 is SGDLS, CDR2 YYNGEE. The CDR3 coding sequence is TGTGCCAGCAGCGCAATGGGACAGACCTATAATTCACCCCTCCACTTT. It is translated as CASSAMGQTYNSPLHF.

The chain has TRBV5-1 and TRBJ2-5; D not certain. The CDR3 is 14 amino acids. Germline V gene lookup returns CDR1 SGHRS and CDR2 YFSETQ. V lost 4 bases to trimming and J lost 4 bases, with 14 bases between them. The CDR3 DNA reads TGCGCCAGCAGCCTGGCCACAGCGCCAGAGACCCAGTACTTC. Its translation: CASSLATAPETQYF.

This sequence joins TRBV5-4 and TRBJ2-1; TRBD1 aligns across 10 bases. The V gene's germline CDR1 is SGHNT and CDR2 YYREEE (reference sequence). Germline trimming cut 0 bases from V and 8 bases from J; bases unmatched to any gene: 5. The CDR3 consists of 15 residues. CDR3 region: CASSLEGQGRYEQFF. The DNA of the CDR3 is TGTGCCAGCAGCTTGGAGGGACAGGGGCGGTATGAGCAGTTCTTC. Full variable domain (outside the CDR3, taken from reference TRBV5-4 and TRBJ2-1): ETGVTQSPTHLIKTRGQQVTLRCSSQSGHNTVSWYQQALGQGPQFIFQYYREEENGRGNFPPRFSGLQFPNYSSELNVNALELDDSALYLCASSLEGQGRYEQFFGPGTRLTVL.

J is TRBJ2-4 and V is TRBV21-1; TRBD1, as called in the table, went unchecked against the DNA. TRBV21-1 is shown as a pseudogene. The CDR3 spans 20 residues. This chain's CDR3 is CASSKALSGASPGGKNIQYF. As DNA, the CDR3 is TGTGCCAGCAGCAAAGCGCTATCAGGGGCCTCTCCCGGAGGCAAAAACATTCAGTACTTC.

This chain joins TRBV7-8 and TRBJ1-5; the D gene is possibly TRBD1 (5 bases). The germline V and J ends were trimmed by 5 bases and 2 bases, with 16 bases remaining between them. The CDR3 spans 16 residues. Germline CDR1 reads SGHVS; CDR2 reads FQNEAQ. For the CDR3, the DNA is TGTGCCAGCAGCCCCTGGGGGGGGAGAGGCAATCAGCCCCAGCATTTT. Protein: CASSPWGGRGNQPQHF.

The rearrangement links TRBV12-5 to TRBJ1-3, with a possible D match to TRBD1 (5 bases). Trimming removed 5 bases from V and 4 bases from J, with 21 bases in between. Germline loops: CDR1 LGHNT, CDR2 FRNRAP. The CDR3 runs 17 residues. The DNA for the CDR3 is TGTGCTAGTGGTGTCTCCGGGAGCAGGGAGAGGGGAAACACCATATATTTT. It codes for CASGVSGSRERGNTIYF. Full variable domain (remainder filled in from reference TRBV12-5 and TRBJ1-3): DARVTQTPRHKVTEMGQEVTMRCQPILGHNTVFWYRQTMMQGLELLAYFRNRAPLDDSGMPKDRFSAEMPDATLATLKIQPSEPRDSAVYFCASGVSGSRERGNTIYFGEGSWLTVV.